One sample yielded the 30 T cell receptor beta chains listed below, sequenced in a study of T cell responses to AZD1222 COVID-19 vaccine. The method was immunoSEQ multiplex PCR; TCRdb's version includes in-frame clones alone and lacks a portion of them. Here the sample spans tens of thousands of clones, roughly 90% being singletons. The sample here was peripheral blood, taken 28 days after the second AZD1222 dose. The receptor set was obtained from an adult who received the AZD1222 COVID-19 vaccine.

This chain uses TRBV7-2 with TRBJ2-3; D call uncertain. This CDR3 is 14 amino acids long. The germline V gene encodes CDR1 SGHTA and CDR2 FQGNSA. Trimming pared 1 base from V and 0 bases from J, leaving 5 bases between. The CDR3 DNA is TGTGCCAGCAGCTTAGACAGAAGCACAGATACGCAGTATTTT. Translation: CASSLDRSTDTQYF.

The chain links TRBV7-2 to TRBJ1-4; D perhaps matches TRBD1 (5 bases). V lost 10 bases and J lost 8, with 32 bases in between. The CDR3 consists of 18 residues. Germline assignment: CDR1 SGHTA and CDR2 FQGNSA. CDR3 coding DNA: TGTGCCACCGCTTTGGGGACCAGCAAGTTCCGGGGGGTGGAAAAACTGTTTTTT. It encodes CATALGTSKFRGVEKLFF.

This chain joins TRBV7-8 and TRBJ1-4; possible D gene TRBD1, 5 bases. Germline lookup yields CDR1 SGHVS and CDR2 FQNEAQ. Between the trimmed V and J ends, which lost 7 bases and 1 base, there was a span of 16 bases. CDR3 size: 16 residues. Written as DNA, the CDR3 is TGTGCCAGCATGGTAGGGGACCCGAAAACTAATGAAAAACTGTTTTTT. Its protein product is CASMVGDPKTNEKLFF. The full variable domain, its missing parts supplied by reference TRBV7-8 and TRBJ1-4, is GAGVSQSPRYKVAKRGQDVALRCDPISGHVSLFWYQQALGQGPEFLTYFQNEAQLDKSGLPSDRFFAERPEGSVSTLKIQRTQQEDSAVYLCASMVGDPKTNEKLFFGSGTQLSVL.

V usage is TRBV3-1 (or the pseudogene TRBV3-2) and J usage is TRBJ2-2; D remains ambiguous. With 4 bases removed from V and 4 bases from J, the gap between germline ends came to 4 bases. Germline CDR1 is LGHDT and CDR2 is YNNKEL (reference sequence). The CDR3 extends over 12 amino acids. CDR3 coding DNA: TGTGCCAGCAGCCTTAGCACCGGGGAGCTGTTTTTT. It translates to CASSLSTGELFF.

The V and J genes are TRBV19 and TRBJ2-1, with 8 bases identical to TRBD2. V dropped 3 bases and J dropped 10; count of bases not matched to a gene: 5. Germline V CDR1 and CDR2: LNHDA, SQIVND (reference sequence). The CDR3 has 13 residues. CDR3: CASSMLRGDEQFF. The DNA for the CDR3 is TGTGCCAGTAGTATGTTGCGGGGGGACGAGCAGTTCTTC.

The chain has TRBV4-1 and TRBJ1-6; possible D gene TRBD1, 6 bases. There are 16 residues in the CDR3. Germline CDR1 MGHRA, CDR2 YSYEKL. V was trimmed by 1 base and J by 9 bases, leaving 16 bases between them. The CDR3 DNA sequence: TGCGCCAGCAGCCAAGGCCATGCGGGGGCGGGTTCACCCCTCCACTTT. Protein: CASSQGHAGAGSPLHF.

The gene calls are TRBV12-3 or TRBV12-4 and TRBJ2-7; D ambiguous. There are 12 residues in the CDR3. Trimming cost V 2 bases and J 4 bases, with 6 bases left between them. The chain's CDR3 is CASSLWEYEQYF. CDR3 sequence (DNA): TGTGCCAGCAGTTTATGGGAATACGAGCAGTACTTC.

V gene TRBV20-1 combines with J gene TRBJ2-2; TRBD2 might be the D (6 bases). CDR3 length: 14 residues. The ends were cut back, 3 bases at V and 3 bases at J, with 11 bases in the middle. Germline CDR1 DFQATT, CDR2 SNEGSKA (reference sequence). The CDR3 sequence: CSASGGWHTGELFF. The DNA for the CDR3 is TGCAGTGCTAGTGGAGGGTGGCACACCGGGGAGCTGTTTTTT.

The J gene is TRBJ1-5, the V gene TRBV5-8, with TRBD1 as a possible D gene (5 bases). CDR3 length: 16 residues. Germline values: CDR1 SGHTS, CDR2 YDEGEE. The V gene lost 4 bases and the J gene lost 5 bases, with 19 bases spanning the gap. CDR3 nucleotides: TGTGCCAGCAGCCCTCATACCGACAGTTACTATCAGCCCCAGCATTTT. Translation: CASSPHTDSYYQPQHF.

This clone was detected only once. The J gene is TRBJ1-2, the V gene TRBV3-1 (or the pseudogene TRBV3-2); TRBD1 matches at 7 bases. Germline assignment: CDR1 LGHDT and CDR2 YNNKEL (reference sequence). The V gene end was trimmed by 5 bases and the J gene end by 3 bases; junction bases not matched to a gene: 3. This CDR3 has 13 amino acids. The CDR3 is CASSGTVYYGYTF. In DNA, the CDR3 is TGTGCCAGCAGCGGGACAGTCTACTATGGCTACACCTTC.

The chain uses TRBV7-7 and TRBJ2-2; D is uncertain. Germline-derived CDR1 and CDR2 are SSHAT and FNYEAQ (reference sequence). CDR3 size: 15 residues. Trimming took 3 bases from V and 1 from J, leaving 9 bases between them. CDR3 region: CASSLILGNTGELFF. CDR3 DNA sequence: TGTGCCAGCAGCTTGATTCTGGGGAACACCGGGGAGCTGTTTTTT.

The rearrangement uses TRBV19 and TRBJ2-3; 12 nucleotides agree with TRBD2. Germline CDR1 LNHDA, CDR2 SQIVND (reference sequence). The V and J ends lost 4 bases and 3 bases, in that order; junction bases with no gene match: 2. The CDR3 contains 15 residues. In nucleotides, the CDR3 is TGTGCCAGTAGTAGGACTAGCGGGGTTACAGATACGCAGTATTTT. Translating it yields CASSRTSGVTDTQYF.

V is TRBV6-2 or TRBV6-3 and J is TRBJ1-5; the D is unclear. Germline-derived CDR1 and CDR2 are MNHEY and SVGEGT. The V end was cut by 5 bases, the J end by 5 bases, with 16 bases between. The CDR3 spans 15 residues. The CDR3 spells CASSTLGEGDQPQHF. The CDR3 DNA reads TGTGCCAGCAGTACCCTCGGGGAGGGCGATCAGCCCCAGCATTTT.

This rearrangement joins TRBV7-9 to TRBJ2-3, with 7 positions matching TRBD2. Germline values: CDR1 SEHNR, CDR2 FQNEAQ (reference sequence). The CDR3 length is 16 residues. With V trimmed by 5 bases and J by 2 bases, 10 bases remained unmatched. Here the CDR3 reads CASSDLSGVTTDTQYF. CDR3 coding DNA: TGTGCCAGCAGCGACCTAAGCGGGGTGACCACAGATACGCAGTATTTT.

The chain is built from TRBV7-8 and TRBJ2-1; 9 bases agree with TRBD2. V gave up 4 bases and J gave up 6 bases; unmatched junction bases: 10. CDR3 length: 16 amino acids. Per germline, CDR1 SGHVS and CDR2 FQNEAQ. The CDR3 sequence: CASSSAGGPRSNEQFF. The CDR3 DNA reads TGTGCCAGCAGCTCCGCGGGGGGGCCGAGATCCAATGAGCAGTTCTTC.

The J gene is TRBJ1-1, the V gene TRBV6-5, with 7 bases matching TRBD1. The trim removed 6 bases at V and 4 bases at J, leaving 8 bases unmatched. Germline V gene sequence: CDR1 MNHEY, CDR2 SVGAGI. The CDR3 runs 14 residues. The CDR3 region has the DNA TGTGCCAGCAGAACAGGGGATGATAGCACTGAAGCTTTCTTT. Its translation: CASRTGDDSTEAFF.

A single count supports this clone. This rearrangement joins TRBV5-4 to TRBJ1-1, with D maybe TRBD1 (6 bases). The CDR3 spans 15 residues. Looked up from germline, CDR1 is SGHNT and CDR2 is YYREEE (reference sequence). The V end was cut by 5 bases, the J end by 1 base, with 15 bases between. This chain's CDR3 is CASRDTGTPNTEAFF. DNA of the CDR3: TGTGCCAGCAGGGACACCGGGACACCGAACACTGAAGCTTTCTTT.

The V call is TRBV7-9, the J call TRBJ2-5; D is unclear. Germline CDR1 SEHNR, CDR2 FQNEAQ (reference sequence). The germline V and J ends were trimmed by 5 bases and 5 bases, with 9 bases remaining between them. The CDR3 totals 12 residues. As DNA, the CDR3 is TGTGCCAGCAGCCCACCCAGCGAGACCCAGTACTTC. Its protein is CASSPPSETQYF.

The genes are TRBV9 and TRBJ1-6; 12 bases align to TRBD1. CDR1 and CDR2 from the germline V gene are SGDLS and YYNGEE. V trimming: 3 bases; J trimming: 6 bases; junction bases outside the gene matches: 4. This CDR3 is 16 amino acids long. CDR3 DNA: TGTGCCAGCAGCGGACCGGGACAGGGGGCTAATTCACCCCTCCACTTT. It encodes CASSGPGQGANSPLHF. The variable domain in full, with the rest retrieved from reference TRBV9 and TRBJ1-6, is DSGVTQTPKHLITATGQRVTLRCSPRSGDLSVYWYQQSLDQGLQFLIQYYNGEERAKGNILERFSAQQFPDLHSELNLSSLELGDSALYFCASSGPGQGANSPLHFGNGTRLTVT.

The chain carries TRBV18 and TRBJ1-6; 7 bases are shared with TRBD1. The CDR3 covers 15 residues. CDR1 is KGHSH, CDR2 LQKENI, per germline. J lost 9 bases, V lost 3 bases, and 8 bases had no gene match. The CDR3 protein is CASSPETGRGSPLHF. The CDR3 DNA sequence: TGTGCCAGCTCACCGGAGACAGGGCGGGGTTCACCCCTCCACTTT.

This clone has just a few counts. The rearrangement uses TRBV4-1 and TRBJ1-5; D unclear. CDR3 size: 14 residues. V shed 2 bases and J shed 4 bases, with 9 bases lying between them. Germline V gene sequence: CDR1 MGHRA, CDR2 YSYEKL. Here the CDR3 DNA reads TGCGCCAGCAGCCAAATAGCCACGAATCAGCCCCAGCATTTT. Its translation: CASSQIATNQPQHF.

The chain joins TRBV28 to TRBJ2-4; possible D gene TRBD1, 5 bases. The V gene's germline CDR1 is MDHEN and CDR2 SYDVKM. There are 15 residues in the CDR3. V shed 4 bases and J shed 0 bases, with 10 bases lying between them. The CDR3 protein is CASSSLTVAKNIQYF. In nucleotides, the CDR3 is TGTGCCAGCAGTTCGCTGACAGTAGCCAAAAACATTCAGTACTTC.

V gene TRBV18 combines with J gene TRBJ1-5; 8 positions match TRBD1. Germline V gene sequence: CDR1 KGHSH, CDR2 LQKENI. The CDR3 spans 15 residues. With V trimmed by 3 bases and J by 3 bases, 4 bases remained unmatched. The DNA of the CDR3 is TGTGCCAGCTCACCCGGGACAGGCGTCAATCAGCCCCAGCATTTT. As protein: CASSPGTGVNQPQHF.

This clone showed up just a few times. This chain joins TRBV7-6 and TRBJ2-1, with D hard to call. The germline V and J ends were trimmed by 1 base and 0 bases, with 7 bases remaining between them. Germline values: CDR1 SGHVS, CDR2 FNYEAQ. CDR3 size: 15 residues. The CDR3 is CASSLGSSSYNEQFF. CDR3 DNA: TGTGCCAGCAGCTTAGGTTCAAGCTCCTACAATGAGCAGTTCTTC. Looking up the rest from reference TRBV7-6 and TRBJ2-1 gives the full variable domain: GAGVSQSPRYKVTKRGQDVALRCDPISGHVSLYWYRQALGQGPEFLTYFNYEAQQDKSGLPNDRFSAERPEGSISTLTIQRTEQRDSAMYRCASSLGSSSYNEQFFGPGTRLTVL.

This chain joins TRBV7-9 and TRBJ2-7, with D perhaps given as TRBD1 or TRBD2 (5 bases each). V dropped 4 bases and J dropped 3 bases, with 10 bases sitting between them. The V gene's germline CDR1 is SEHNR and CDR2 FQNEAQ (reference sequence). The CDR3 runs 13 residues. The CDR3 reads CASSSGRIYEQYF. The CDR3 DNA sequence: TGTGCCAGCAGCTCGGGACGGATCTACGAGCAGTACTTC.

The chain joins TRBV12-3 or TRBV12-4 to TRBJ2-7, with D possibly TRBD1 on 5 matching bases. The ends were cut back, 6 bases at V and 4 bases at J, with 10 bases in the middle. The CDR3 sequence is 12 residues long. The CDR3 loop is CASSLTGYEQYF. As DNA, the CDR3 is TGTGCCAGCAGCCTTACAGGTTACGAGCAGTACTTC.

Only one count was recorded for this clone. The chain joins TRBV5-4 to TRBJ1-2, with 12 bases that match TRBD1. CDR1 is SGHNT and CDR2 is YYREEE in the germline V gene (reference sequence). The CDR3 sequence is 17 residues long. The V and J ends lost 0 bases and 7 bases, in that order; junction bases with no gene match: 10. In DNA form, the CDR3 reads TGTGCCAGCAGCTTGGCGGGGGGGACAGGGGGCGAGCGTGGCTACACCTTC. It encodes CASSLAGGTGGERGYTF.

The gene calls are TRBV27 and TRBJ2-4; D remains ambiguous. Germline CDR1 reads MNHEY; CDR2 reads SMNVEV (reference sequence). Trimming pared 7 bases from V and 8 bases from J, leaving 9 bases between. This CDR3 region has 11 residues. DNA of the CDR3: TGTGCCAGCATCGTGTTAGACATTCAGTACTTC. Protein product: CASIVLDIQYF.

This chain joins TRBV4-3 and TRBJ1-4; D not resolved. The CDR3 consists of 15 residues. From germline, CDR1 is LGHNA and CDR2 YSLEER. V lost 2 bases to trimming and J lost 4 bases, with 11 bases between them. The chain's CDR3 is CASSQQALLNEKLFF. The CDR3 nucleotides read TGCGCCAGCAGCCAACAGGCTCTACTTAATGAAAAACTGTTTTTT.

This clone was recorded only once. The DNA of the CDR3 is TGTGCCAGCAGTTACAGGCGGGACTACGAGCAGTACTTC. It translates to CASSYRRDYEQYF. The V gene is TRBV6-6, the J gene TRBJ2-7, with a weak D call TRBD2 (6 bases). V gave up 2 bases and J gave up 3 bases, with 8 bases separating them. Germline V gives CDR1 MNHNY, CDR2 SVGAGI (reference sequence). This CDR3 has 13 residues.